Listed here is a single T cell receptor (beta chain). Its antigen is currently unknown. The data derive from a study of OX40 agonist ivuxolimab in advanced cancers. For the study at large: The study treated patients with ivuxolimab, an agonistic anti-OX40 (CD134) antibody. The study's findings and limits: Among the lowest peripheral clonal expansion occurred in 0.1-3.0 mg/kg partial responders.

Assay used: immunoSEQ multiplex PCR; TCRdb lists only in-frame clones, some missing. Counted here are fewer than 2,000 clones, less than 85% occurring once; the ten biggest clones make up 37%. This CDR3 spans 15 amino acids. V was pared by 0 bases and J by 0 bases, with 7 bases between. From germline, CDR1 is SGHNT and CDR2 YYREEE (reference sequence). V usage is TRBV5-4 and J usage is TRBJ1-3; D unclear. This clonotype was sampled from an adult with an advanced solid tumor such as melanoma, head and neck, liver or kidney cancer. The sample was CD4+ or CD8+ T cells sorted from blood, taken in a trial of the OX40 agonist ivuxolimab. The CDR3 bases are TGTGCCAGCAGCTTGGCGGCTGTCTCTGGAAACACCATATATTTT. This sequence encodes CASSLAAVSGNTIYF.